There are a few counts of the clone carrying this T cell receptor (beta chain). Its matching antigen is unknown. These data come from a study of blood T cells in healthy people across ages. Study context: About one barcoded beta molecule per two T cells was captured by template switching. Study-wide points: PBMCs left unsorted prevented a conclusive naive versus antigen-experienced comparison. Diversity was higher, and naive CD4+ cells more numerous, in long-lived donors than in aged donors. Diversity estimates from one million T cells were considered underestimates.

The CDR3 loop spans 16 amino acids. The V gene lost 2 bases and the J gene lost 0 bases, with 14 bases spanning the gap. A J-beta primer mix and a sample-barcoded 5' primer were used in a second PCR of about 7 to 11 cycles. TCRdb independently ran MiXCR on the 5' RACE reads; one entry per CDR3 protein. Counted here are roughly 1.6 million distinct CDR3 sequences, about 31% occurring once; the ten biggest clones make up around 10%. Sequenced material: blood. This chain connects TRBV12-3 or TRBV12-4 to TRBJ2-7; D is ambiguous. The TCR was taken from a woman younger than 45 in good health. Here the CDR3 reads CASSLSVTASSYEQYF. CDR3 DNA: TGTGCCAGCAGTTTATCCGTCACAGCGAGCTCCTACGAGCAGTACTTC.